The clone carrying this TCR beta chain was found a few times. The sample comes from a study of T cell repertoires in cytomegalovirus infection. TCRdb re-derived calls from the reads in MiXCR, one entry per CDR3 protein. There are 200,000 to 300,000 distinct CDR3 sequences in the sample; about 13% occur only once, and 7.5% to 10% lies in the top ten. With V trimmed by 7 bases and J by 7 bases, 9 bases remained unmatched. CDR1 is ENHRY and CDR2 is SYGVKD in the germline V gene. The CDR3 spans 15 residues. The V gene is TRBV10-3, the J gene TRBJ2-1, with 11 bases that match TRBD2. The clonotype was recovered from a human donor in good health (CMV status not recorded). Some clones in this sample may be carry-over from other donors' samples. The sample was PBMCs. CDR3 nucleotides: TGTGCCATCACCGGGACTAGCGGTCGACGGAATGAGCAGTTCTTC. Translation: CAITGTSGRRNEQFF.